One and the same sample provided the 31 T cell receptor beta chains below, sequenced in a study of blood T cell repertoires in COVID-19. This table comes from immunoSEQ multiplex PCR, and its TCRdb copy is limited to in-frame clones, with some not included. The table shows a few hundred thousand clones, with about 80% occurring only once. Sequencing was performed on peripheral blood. These receptors were taken from a woman in her 50s with acute or convalescent COVID-19.

J is TRBJ2-2 and V is TRBV6-5; 7 bases match TRBD1. Germline V gives CDR1 MNHEY, CDR2 SVGAGI. The CDR3 totals 14 residues. The J segment lost 7 bases and the V segment lost 5 bases, leaving 7 bases of the junction unmatched. CDR3 in DNA: TGTGCCAGCAGTCAACAGGGGTCGAGCGGGGAGCTGTTTTTT. Translating gives CASSQQGSSGELFF.

In nucleotides, the CDR3 is TGTGCCAGCAGCTTGGGTGTCGTCTCTGGGGCCAACGTCCTGACTTTC. Protein sequence: CASSLGVVSGANVLTF. The chain links TRBV5-4 to TRBJ2-6, with D uncertain. The V and J ends lost 0 bases and 0 bases respectively, with 7 bases between them. Looked up from germline, CDR1 is SGHNT and CDR2 is YYREEE (reference sequence). The CDR3 runs to 16 residues.

CDR3 region: CASSPSGGNEQYF. The CDR3 bases are TGTGCCAGCTCACCATCGGGGGGCAACGAGCAGTACTTC. The chain couples TRBV18 to TRBJ2-7, with D possibly matching TRBD2 (7 bases). This CDR3 has 13 residues. Germline lookup yields CDR1 KGHSH and CDR2 LQKENI. The germline V and J ends were trimmed by 2 bases and 5 bases, with 10 bases remaining between them.

The chain combines TRBV28 with TRBJ1-1; D perhaps matches TRBD1 (6 bases). Trimming pared 5 bases from V and 4 bases from J, leaving 11 bases between. The length of the CDR3 is 13 residues. Germline CDR1 MDHEN, CDR2 SYDVKM. This CDR3 is CASSTGQITEAFF. The CDR3 DNA sequence: TGTGCCAGCAGTACGGGACAAATCACTGAAGCTTTCTTT.

The chain employs TRBV30 and TRBJ1-5; 7 bases fit TRBD1. Germline trimming cut 0 bases from V and 3 bases from J; bases unmatched to any gene: 5. CDR3 length: 15 amino acids. Germline V lookup: CDR1 GTSNPN, CDR2 SVGIG (reference sequence). CDR3: CAWSVQGQYNQPQHF. CDR3 sequence (DNA): TGTGCCTGGAGTGTACAGGGGCAGTACAATCAGCCCCAGCATTTT.

This clone was observed a single time. The rearrangement links TRBV10-3 to TRBJ1-1; the match to TRBD1 covers 8 bases. Trimming cost V 6 bases and J 0 bases; bases outside gene matches: 3. Germline CDR1 and CDR2: ENHRY and SYGVKD. The CDR3 has 14 residues. CDR3 residues: CAIRGQGMNTEAFF. The CDR3, as DNA: TGTGCCATCAGAGGACAGGGTATGAACACTGAAGCTTTCTTT.

The V call is TRBV9, the J call TRBJ1-2, with D perhaps TRBD1 (5 bases). This CDR3 is built from 14 residues. The germline gives CDR1 SGDLS, CDR2 YYNGEE. V lost 4 bases and J 5 bases, leaving 15 bases between the germline ends. CDR3 sequence reads: CASSPSGGGYGYTF. The DNA of the CDR3 is TGTGCCAGCAGCCCCTCGGGGGGGGGATATGGCTACACCTTC.

The V and J genes are TRBV5-1 and TRBJ2-6; possibly TRBD2 for D (6 bases). The CDR3 has 16 residues. CDR1 and CDR2 from the germline V gene are SGHRS and YFSETQ. Trimming took 0 bases from V and 9 from J, leaving 16 bases between them. CDR3 protein: CASSLDSLLGGNVLTF. CDR3 coding DNA: TGCGCCAGCAGCTTGGACTCACTTCTGGGAGGCAACGTCCTGACTTTC.

The chain is built from TRBV4-1 and TRBJ2-1; maybe TRBD1 (5 bases). Germline assignment: CDR1 MGHRA and CDR2 YSYEKL. The ends were cut back, 0 bases at V and 8 bases at J, with 11 bases in the middle. This CDR3 is built from 14 residues. The CDR3, as DNA: TGCGCCAGCAGCCAAGAGCGACAGTCGTATGAGCAGTTCTTC. It translates to CASSQERQSYEQFF.

The chain couples TRBV6-5 to TRBJ2-7; the match to TRBD1 covers 9 bases. J was trimmed by 7 bases and V by 6 bases; bases with no gene match: 4. Germline V gives CDR1 MNHEY, CDR2 SVGAGI. This CDR3 comprises 12 residues. The CDR3 DNA follows: TGTGCCAGCAGGGGGACAGGGAGGGAGCAGTACTTC. It is translated as CASRGTGREQYF.

The V and J genes are TRBV28 and TRBJ2-5; D remains unclear. This CDR3 region has 15 residues. V was shortened by 7 bases and J by 5 bases, with 20 bases between the two germline ends. Germline CDR1 and CDR2: MDHEN and SYDVKM. The CDR3 nucleotides read TGTGCCAGCACCCTGAGTGGGCTGATATCTGAGACCCAGTACTTC. Amino acids: CASTLSGLISETQYF.

The rearrangement links TRBV6-1 to TRBJ1-3; D may be TRBD1 (5 bases). CDR1 and CDR2 (germline): MNHNS, SASEGT. The V end was cut by 0 bases, the J end by 4 bases, with 16 bases between. The CDR3 is 17 residues long. The DNA for the CDR3 is TGTGCCAGCAGTGAAGCGCCGCCAGGGTCTGGGGGAAACACCATATATTTT. It yields the protein CASSEAPPGSGGNTIYF.

The chain joins TRBV14 to TRBJ1-1; unclear D gene. Germline-derived CDR1 and CDR2 are SGHDN and FVKESK. Trimming took off 6 bases at V and 1 base at J, with 9 bases between the two ends. CDR3 size: 13 residues. Here the CDR3 DNA reads TGTGCCAGCAGTCGCGACTGGAACACTGAAGCTTTCTTT. This translates into CASSRDWNTEAFF.

This clone was seen only a few times. CDR3: CASSSPSSGSEAFF. The CDR3 DNA reads TGTGCCAGCAGTTCCCCCTCGTCAGGGTCTGAAGCTTTCTTT. The V call is TRBV28, the J call TRBJ1-1; D possibly corresponds to TRBD1 (5 bases). The germline V gene has CDR1 MDHEN and CDR2 SYDVKM. V lost 4 bases, J lost 6 bases, and 15 bases lay in between. The CDR3 loop spans 14 amino acids.

The chain is built from TRBV6-2 or TRBV6-3 and TRBJ2-5, with D perhaps TRBD2 (7 bases). Germline V gives CDR1 MNHEY, CDR2 SVGEGT. CDR3 length equals 13 residues. V dropped 5 bases and J dropped 4 bases, with 11 bases sitting between them. Here the CDR3 reads CASSQGRGETQYF. CDR3 nucleotide sequence: TGTGCCAGCAGTCAGGGGAGGGGAGAGACCCAGTACTTC.

The CDR3 protein is CASSVASRQTIAKNIQYF. CDR3 sequence (DNA): TGTGCCAGCAGTGTGGCCTCTCGGCAGACTATAGCCAAAAACATTCAGTACTTC. V and J are TRBV6-1 and TRBJ2-4, with TRBD2 as a possible D gene (5 bases). This CDR3 contains 18 residues. Germline CDR1 reads MNHNS; CDR2 reads SASEGT. V gave up 4 bases and J gave up 0 bases, with 19 bases separating them.

The chain couples TRBV4-1 to TRBJ2-3; unclear D gene. Germline V gene lookup returns CDR1 MGHRA and CDR2 YSYEKL. The ends were cut back, 4 bases at V and 4 bases at J, with 15 bases in the middle. The CDR3 runs 15 residues. This chain's CDR3 is CASSPLILSPDTQYF. CDR3 DNA: TGCGCCAGCAGCCCCCTAATCCTTTCGCCAGATACGCAGTATTTT.

The DNA for the CDR3 is TGTGCCAGCAGCGACCTGGCGCAGGGGAATCAGCCCCAGCATTTT. Residues: CASSDLAQGNQPQHF. The chain uses TRBV7-8 and TRBJ1-5; a possible D gene is TRBD1 (6 bases). The V gene's germline CDR1 is SGHVS and CDR2 FQNEAQ. The length of the CDR3 is 15 residues. V was pared by 5 bases and J by 4 bases, with 15 bases between.

The chain carries TRBV5-1 and TRBJ2-7; 7 bases fit TRBD2. Per the germline V gene, CDR1 is SGHRS and CDR2 is YFSETQ. The ends lost 2 bases at V and 3 bases at J; junction bases unmatched: 20. The CDR3 spans 19 residues. The CDR3 DNA follows: TGCGCCAGCAGCTTCCCAGAACTAACTATGAGCGGGAAGGTCTACGAGCAGTACTTC. The encoded protein is CASSFPELTMSGKVYEQYF.

The chain recombines TRBV27 with TRBJ1-1; D unresolved. The germline V gene has CDR1 MNHEY and CDR2 SMNVEV (reference sequence). V lost 2 bases, J lost 11 bases, and 9 bases lay in between. The CDR3 is made up of 11 amino acids. CDR3 coding DNA: TGTGCCAGCAGTTTAGAGGTCCCGGCTTTCTTT. Encoded protein: CASSLEVPAFF.

This clone was recorded only once. This chain joins TRBV4-1 and TRBJ1-2; D possibly corresponds to TRBD1 (6 bases). The germline V and J ends were trimmed by 0 bases and 8 bases, with 22 bases remaining between them. Germline CDR1 is MGHRA and CDR2 is YSYEKL. The length of the CDR3 is 17 residues. In nucleotides, the CDR3 is TGCGCCAGCAGCCAAGATTTACAGGGAGATATTCATCGGGGCTACACCTTC. Translated, it gives CASSQDLQGDIHRGYTF.

The V gene is TRBV24-1, the J gene TRBJ2-5; 7 bases line up with TRBD1. The CDR3 covers 15 residues. The germline gives CDR1 KGHDR, CDR2 SFDVKD. Losses at the gene ends were 5 bases for V and 4 bases for J; bases not matched to a gene: 9. The CDR3 region is CATSAPTGLGETQYF. As DNA, the CDR3 is TGTGCCACCAGTGCCCCGACAGGGTTAGGAGAGACCCAGTACTTC.

This clone is a singleton in its sample. V is TRBV7-2 and J is TRBJ2-5; D is possibly TRBD2 (7 bases). With 3 bases removed from V and 1 base from J, the gap between germline ends came to 12 bases. CDR3 length equals 15 residues. Looked up from germline, CDR1 is SGHTA and CDR2 is FQGNSA. CDR3 coding DNA: TGTGCCAGCAGCTTTGCGGGGGCGGCCCAAGAGACCCAGTACTTC. This encodes CASSFAGAAQETQYF.

V and J are TRBV27 and TRBJ2-7; D remains ambiguous. Germline CDR1 is MNHEY and CDR2 is SMNVEV (reference sequence). CDR3 length equals 15 residues. V lost 0 bases and J lost 0, with 9 bases in between. CDR3 nucleotides: TGTGCCAGCAGTTTATCGCCAGGTTACTCCTACGAGCAGTACTTC. It codes for CASSLSPGYSYEQYF.

This rearrangement joins TRBV19 to TRBJ1-1; 9 nucleotides match TRBD1. CDR1 is LNHDA, CDR2 SQIVND, per germline (reference sequence). The CDR3 runs 15 residues. Trimming removed 6 bases from V and 2 bases from J; junction bases left unmatched: 7. The DNA for the CDR3 is TGTGCCAGTAGGATGGGACAGGGTGGCAACACTGAAGCTTTCTTT. Encoded protein: CASRMGQGGNTEAFF.

This clone showed up just once. The genes are TRBV21-1 and TRBJ2-1; TRBD1 is the table's D call, not checked against the DNA. TRBV21-1 is labeled a pseudogene. The CDR3 loop spans 16 amino acids. The CDR3 DNA reads as TGTGCCAGCAGCAAAGGAGGGACAAAGGATATTAATGAGCAGTTCTTC. Protein: CASSKGGTKDINEQFF.

The rearrangement uses TRBV19 and TRBJ1-1, with 7 nucleotides matching TRBD1. Germline assignment: CDR1 LNHDA and CDR2 SQIVND (reference sequence). J gave up 1 base and V 4 bases, and 9 bases lay outside the gene matches. This CDR3 region has 16 residues. CDR3 DNA: TGTGCCAGTAGTAGGGGACAGCGGACTACGAACACTGAAGCTTTCTTT. As protein: CASSRGQRTTNTEAFF.

The J gene is TRBJ2-3, the V gene TRBV6-5; 8 bases fit TRBD1. V gave up 5 bases and J gave up 5 bases; unmatched junction bases: 6. CDR3 size: 14 residues. Germline lookup yields CDR1 MNHEY and CDR2 SVGAGI. CDR3 bases: TGTGCCAGCAGTAGGACAGGGCGTGAAGATACGCAGTATTTT. Protein: CASSRTGREDTQYF.

This clone was counted once. CDR3 sequence reads: CASSNLPGTRNTEAFF. The DNA for the CDR3 is TGTGCCAGCAGCAACCTACCCGGGACACGGAACACTGAAGCTTTCTTT. The rearrangement links TRBV9 to TRBJ1-1, with a possible D match to TRBD1 (6 bases). Trimming took 4 bases from V and 1 from J, leaving 17 bases between them. CDR3 length equals 16 residues. Germline CDR1 SGDLS, CDR2 YYNGEE.

The V call is TRBV9, the J call TRBJ2-2; the match to TRBD2 covers 8 bases. V dropped 2 bases and J dropped 5; count of bases not matched to a gene: 5. Germline-derived CDR1 and CDR2 are SGDLS and YYNGEE. The CDR3 is 15 amino acids. The CDR3 DNA is TGTGCCAGCAGCGTGGGGCTAGCGGGTACCGGGGAGCTGTTTTTT. It translates to CASSVGLAGTGELFF.

The J gene is TRBJ1-3, the V gene TRBV19, with 8 bases fitting TRBD1. The CDR3 length is 15 residues. The germline V gene has CDR1 LNHDA and CDR2 SQIVND (reference sequence). V shed 4 bases, J shed 2 bases, and the junction held 4 bases outside the gene matches. CDR3 amino acids: CASSTRGLTGNTIYF. In DNA form, the CDR3 reads TGTGCCAGTAGTACCAGGGGGCTAACTGGAAACACCATATATTTT.